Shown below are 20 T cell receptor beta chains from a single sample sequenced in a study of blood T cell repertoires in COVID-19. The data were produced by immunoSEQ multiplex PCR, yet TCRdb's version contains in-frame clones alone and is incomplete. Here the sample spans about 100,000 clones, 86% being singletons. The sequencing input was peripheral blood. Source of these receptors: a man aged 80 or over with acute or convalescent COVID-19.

In DNA form, the CDR3 reads TGTGCCAGCAGCTTAGGTGGTCGGGGGAGCCGGGAGACCCAGTACTTC. This gives the protein CASSLGGRGSRETQYF. The rearrangement uses TRBV7-6 and TRBJ2-5; the D gene is possibly TRBD2 (6 bases). CDR1 SGHVS and CDR2 FNYEAQ come from the germline V gene. V lost 1 base and J lost 5, with 17 bases in between. The CDR3 is 16 amino acids.

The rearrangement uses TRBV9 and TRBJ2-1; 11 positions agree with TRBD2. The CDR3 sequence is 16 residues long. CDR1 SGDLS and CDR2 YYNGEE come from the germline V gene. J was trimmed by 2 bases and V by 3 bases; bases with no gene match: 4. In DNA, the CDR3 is TGTGCCAGCAGCGGGCCGGGACTAGCGGCCTACAATGAGCAGTTCTTC. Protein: CASSGPGLAAYNEQFF.

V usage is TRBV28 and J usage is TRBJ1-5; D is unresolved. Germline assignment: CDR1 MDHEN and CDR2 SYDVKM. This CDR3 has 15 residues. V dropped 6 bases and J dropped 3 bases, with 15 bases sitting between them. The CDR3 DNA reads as TGTGCCAGCAGCCTGGCCGGGAGCCCCAATCAGCCCCAGCATTTT. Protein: CASSLAGSPNQPQHF.

CDR3 nucleotides: TGTGCCAGCAGCTGGAGGACTAGCGCCAACAATGAGCAGTTCTTC. Translated, it gives CASSWRTSANNEQFF. The J gene is TRBJ2-1, the V gene TRBV5-8; 9 bases line up with TRBD2. This CDR3 region has 15 residues. Germline CDR1 SGHTS, CDR2 YDEGEE. V lost 3 bases, J lost 5 bases, and 6 bases stayed unmatched. The whole variable domain, filled in from reference TRBV5-8 and TRBJ2-1, reads EAGVTQSPTHLIKTRGQQATLRCSPISGHTSVYWYQQALGLGLQFLLWYDEGEERNRGNFPPRFSGRQFPNYSSELNVNALELEDSALYLCASSWRTSANNEQFFGPGTRLTVL.

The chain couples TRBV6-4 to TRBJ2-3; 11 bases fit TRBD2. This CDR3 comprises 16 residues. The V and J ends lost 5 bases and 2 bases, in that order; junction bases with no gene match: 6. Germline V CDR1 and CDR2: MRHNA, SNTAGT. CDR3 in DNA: TGTGCCAGCAGTCCTCTAGCGGGAGGTGACACAGATACGCAGTATTTT. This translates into CASSPLAGGDTDTQYF.

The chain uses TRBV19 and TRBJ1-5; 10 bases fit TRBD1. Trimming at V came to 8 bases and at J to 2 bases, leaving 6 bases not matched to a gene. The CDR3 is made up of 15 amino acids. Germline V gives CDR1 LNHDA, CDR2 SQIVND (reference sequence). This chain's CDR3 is CASGDRGLGNQPQHF. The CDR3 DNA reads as TGTGCCAGTGGTGACAGGGGGCTAGGCAATCAGCCCCAGCATTTT. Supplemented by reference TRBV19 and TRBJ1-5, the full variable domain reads DGGITQSPKYLFRKEGQNVTLSCEQNLNHDAMYWYRQDPGQGLRLIYYSQIVNDFQKGDIAEGYSVSREKKESFPLTVTSAQKNPTAFYLCASGDRGLGNQPQHFGDGTRLSIL.

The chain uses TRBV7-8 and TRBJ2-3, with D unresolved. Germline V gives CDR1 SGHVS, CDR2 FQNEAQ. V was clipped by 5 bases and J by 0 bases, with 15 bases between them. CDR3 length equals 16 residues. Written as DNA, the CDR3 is TGTGCCAGCAGCCAGCTCGCCACCCCGAGCACAGATACGCAGTATTTT. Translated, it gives CASSQLATPSTDTQYF.

CDR3 sequence: CSVDGTAYNEQFF. In DNA form, the CDR3 reads TGCAGCGTAGATGGGACAGCGTACAATGAGCAGTTCTTC. This rearrangement joins TRBV29-1 to TRBJ2-1; 7 bases are shared with TRBD1. V shed 6 bases and J 4 bases; nucleotides not matched to a gene: 6. CDR3 length: 13 amino acids. Germline lookup yields CDR1 SQVTM and CDR2 ANQGSEA.

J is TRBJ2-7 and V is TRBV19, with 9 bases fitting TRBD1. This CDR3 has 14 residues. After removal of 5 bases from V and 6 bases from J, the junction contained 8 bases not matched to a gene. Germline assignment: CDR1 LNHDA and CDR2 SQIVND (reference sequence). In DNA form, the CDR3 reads TGTGCCAGTAGTTCACGACAGGGGGTCGGCGAGCAGTACTTC. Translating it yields CASSSRQGVGEQYF.

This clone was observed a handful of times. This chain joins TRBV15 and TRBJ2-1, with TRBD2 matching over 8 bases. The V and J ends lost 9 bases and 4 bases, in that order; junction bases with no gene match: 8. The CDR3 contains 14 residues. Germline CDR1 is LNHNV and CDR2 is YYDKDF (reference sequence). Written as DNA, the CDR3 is TGTGCCACAGAAAGCGGGAGAACATACAATGAGCAGTTCTTC. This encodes CATESGRTYNEQFF.

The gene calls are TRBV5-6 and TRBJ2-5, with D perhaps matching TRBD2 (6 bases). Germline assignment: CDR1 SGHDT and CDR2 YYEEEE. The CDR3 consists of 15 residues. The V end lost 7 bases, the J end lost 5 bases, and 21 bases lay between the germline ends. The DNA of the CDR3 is TGTGCCAGCTCCAAGGGGACGGGGGATGGGGAGACCCAGTACTTC. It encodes CASSKGTGDGETQYF.

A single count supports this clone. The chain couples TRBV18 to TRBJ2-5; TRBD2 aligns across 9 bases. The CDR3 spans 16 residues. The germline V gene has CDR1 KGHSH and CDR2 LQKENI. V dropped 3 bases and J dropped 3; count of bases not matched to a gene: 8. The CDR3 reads CASSPTPVAGEETQYF. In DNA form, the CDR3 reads TGTGCCAGCTCACCGACCCCGGTAGCGGGAGAAGAGACCCAGTACTTC.

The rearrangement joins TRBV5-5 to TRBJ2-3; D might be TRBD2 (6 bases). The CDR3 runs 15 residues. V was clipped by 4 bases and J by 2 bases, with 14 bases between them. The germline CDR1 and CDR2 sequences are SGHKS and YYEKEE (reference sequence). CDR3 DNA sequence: TGTGCCAGCAGCGGGCCGGGACTGTACACAGATACGCAGTATTTT. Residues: CASSGPGLYTDTQYF.

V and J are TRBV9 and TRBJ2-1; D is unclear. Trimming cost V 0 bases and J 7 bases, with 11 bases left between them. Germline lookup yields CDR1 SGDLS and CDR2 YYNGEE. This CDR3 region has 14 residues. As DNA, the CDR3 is TGTGCCAGCAGCGTAGGTCTAGAGTGGAATGAGCAGTTCTTC. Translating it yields CASSVGLEWNEQFF.

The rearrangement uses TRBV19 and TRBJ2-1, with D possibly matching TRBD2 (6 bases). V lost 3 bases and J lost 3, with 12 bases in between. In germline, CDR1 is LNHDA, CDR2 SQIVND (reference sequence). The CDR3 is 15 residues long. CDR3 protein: CASSISPGDYNEQFF. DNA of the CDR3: TGTGCCAGTAGTATCTCTCCGGGGGACTACAATGAGCAGTTCTTC.

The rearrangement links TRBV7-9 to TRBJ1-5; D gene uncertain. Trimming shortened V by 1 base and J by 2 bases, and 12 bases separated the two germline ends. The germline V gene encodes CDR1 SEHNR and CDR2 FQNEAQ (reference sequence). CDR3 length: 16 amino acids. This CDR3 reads CASSLVSGIGNQPQHF. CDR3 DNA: TGTGCCAGCAGCTTAGTAAGCGGGATCGGCAATCAGCCCCAGCATTTT.

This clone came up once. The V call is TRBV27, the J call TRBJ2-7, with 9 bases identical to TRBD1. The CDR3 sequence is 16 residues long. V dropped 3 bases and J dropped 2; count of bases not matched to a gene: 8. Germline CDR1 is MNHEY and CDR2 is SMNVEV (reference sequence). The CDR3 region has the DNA TGTGCCAGCAGTTTCTCCTCCCGGACAGGGGCCTACGAGCAGTACTTC. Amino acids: CASSFSSRTGAYEQYF.

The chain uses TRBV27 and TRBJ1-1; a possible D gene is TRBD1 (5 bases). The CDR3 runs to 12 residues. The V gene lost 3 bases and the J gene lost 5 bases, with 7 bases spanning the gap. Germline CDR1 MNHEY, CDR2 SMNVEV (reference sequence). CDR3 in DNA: TGTGCCAGCAGTTTCGCAGGGACTGAAGCTTTCTTT. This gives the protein CASSFAGTEAFF.

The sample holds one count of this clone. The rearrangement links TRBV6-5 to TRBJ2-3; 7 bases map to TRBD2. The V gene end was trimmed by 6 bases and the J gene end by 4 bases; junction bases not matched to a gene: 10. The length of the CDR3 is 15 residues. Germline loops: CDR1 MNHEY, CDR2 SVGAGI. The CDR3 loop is CASSSPTSRADTQYF. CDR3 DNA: TGTGCCAGCAGCTCCCCGACTAGCCGGGCAGATACGCAGTATTTT.

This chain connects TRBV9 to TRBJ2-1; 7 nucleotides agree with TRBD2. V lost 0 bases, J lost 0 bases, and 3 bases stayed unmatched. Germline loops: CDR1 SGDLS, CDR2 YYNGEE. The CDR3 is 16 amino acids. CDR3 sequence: CASSVGGGSSYNEQFF. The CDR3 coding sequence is TGTGCCAGCAGCGTAGGGGGCGGGAGCTCCTACAATGAGCAGTTCTTC.